The 13 T cell receptor beta chains below come from one sample, sequenced in a study of blood T cell repertoires in COVID-19. Generated by immunoSEQ multiplex PCR, the TCRdb table keeps only in-frame clones and is missing some. The data show 130,000 to 150,000 clones, with around 79% seen just once and roughly 5.1% held by the top ten. Sequencing was performed on peripheral blood. The receptors come from a woman aged 65 to 85 with COVID-19, enrolled during active disease.

The chain carries TRBV16 and TRBJ1-1; weak D call: TRBD1 (5 bases). The germline gives CDR1 KGHSY, CDR2 FQNENV. V lost 4 bases and J lost 3, with 15 bases in between. This CDR3 has 15 amino acids. The CDR3 spells CASSPLSPGYTEAFF. The CDR3, as DNA: TGTGCCAGCAGCCCCCTCTCCCCAGGGTACACTGAAGCTTTCTTT. The full variable domain, completed using reference TRBV16 and TRBJ1-1, is GEEVAQTPKHLVRGEGQKAKLYCAPIKGHSYVFWYQQVLKNEFKFLISFQNENVFDETGMPKERFSAKCLPNSPCSLEIQATKLEDSAVYFCASSPLSPGYTEAFFGQGTRLTVV.

This clone was counted between two and nine times. This chain links TRBV2 with TRBJ1-2, with 11 nucleotides matching TRBD1. CDR3 length: 18 residues. With V trimmed by 1 base and J by 5 bases, 12 bases remained unmatched. The germline V gene encodes CDR1 SNHLY and CDR2 FYNNEI. The CDR3 DNA sequence: TGTGCCAGCAGTGAAGGGGGGACAGGGGGTTACAATCCGTATGGCTACACCTTC. As protein: CASSEGGTGGYNPYGYTF.

The count of this clone is one. The chain joins TRBV4-2 to TRBJ1-1, with a weak D call TRBD1 (6 bases). CDR3 length: 13 residues. CDR1 LGHNA and CDR2 YNFKEQ come from the germline V gene. Trimming stripped 4 bases from V and 11 bases from J, with 17 bases between. The CDR3 sequence is CASSPSSDRSAFF. The DNA for the CDR3 is TGTGCCAGCAGCCCGTCTTCCGACAGGTCCGCTTTCTTT.

The rearrangement joins TRBV6-5 to TRBJ1-6, with a possible D match to TRBD1 (5 bases). Germline lookup yields CDR1 MNHEY and CDR2 SVGAGI. The CDR3 spans 15 residues. The ends were cut back, 2 bases at V and 6 bases at J, with 11 bases in the middle. CDR3 in DNA: TGTGCCAGCAGTTACGACACAGGCTCTAATTCACCCCTCCACTTT. It is translated as CASSYDTGSNSPLHF.

The V call is TRBV6-2 or TRBV6-3, the J call TRBJ2-2; D may be TRBD1 (6 bases). The CDR3 is made up of 14 amino acids. CDR1 is MNHEY, CDR2 SVGEGT, per germline. The V gene lost 5 bases and the J gene lost 6 bases, with 13 bases spanning the gap. CDR3 region: CASSQAGEPGELFF. As DNA, the CDR3 is TGTGCCAGCAGTCAAGCAGGGGAGCCCGGGGAGCTGTTTTTT.

The chain couples TRBV2 to TRBJ1-4; 9 positions match TRBD1. This CDR3 comprises 15 residues. Germline CDR1 SNHLY, CDR2 FYNNEI. Unmatched junction bases numbered 10, after V lost 7 bases and J lost 7 bases. The CDR3 sequence: CASTGQGISSEKLFF. CDR3 coding DNA: TGTGCCAGCACGGGACAGGGAATTTCTAGTGAAAAACTGTTTTTT. The full variable domain, in which reference TRBV2 and TRBJ1-4 provide the parts outside the CDR3, is EPEVTQTPSHQVTQMGQEVILRCVPISNHLYFYWYRQILGQKVEFLVSFYNNEISEKSEIFDDQFSVERPDGSNFTLKIRSTKLEDSAMYFCASTGQGISSEKLFFGSGTQLSVL.

CDR3 residues: CASSQTENTIYF. For the CDR3, the DNA is TGTGCCAGCAGTCAGACAGAAAACACCATATATTTT. This chain links TRBV12-3 or TRBV12-4 with TRBJ1-3, with a weak D call TRBD1 (5 bases). Trimming pared 5 bases from V and 6 bases from J, leaving 8 bases between. CDR3 length: 12 amino acids.

V gene TRBV19 combines with J gene TRBJ1-1; tentatively, D is TRBD1 (5 bases). V gave up 6 bases and J gave up 7 bases, with 21 bases separating them. Germline lookup yields CDR1 LNHDA and CDR2 SQIVND (reference sequence). The CDR3 runs 15 residues. The CDR3 coding sequence is TGTGCCAGTAGATCGAATTCCGGGTGGACAAGTGAAGCTTTCTTT. This translates into CASRSNSGWTSEAFF. Full variable domain (missing parts from reference TRBV19 and TRBJ1-1): DGGITQSPKYLFRKEGQNVTLSCEQNLNHDAMYWYRQDPGQGLRLIYYSQIVNDFQKGDIAEGYSVSREKKESFPLTVTSAQKNPTAFYLCASRSNSGWTSEAFFGQGTRLTVV.

A single count supports this clone. The chain has TRBV29-1 and TRBJ2-1, with D possibly being TRBD1 (6 bases). Trimming shortened V by 7 bases and J by 7 bases, and 11 bases separated the two germline ends. CDR3 length equals 11 residues. CDR1 and CDR2 from the germline V gene are SQVTM and ANQGSEA. CDR3 nucleotides: TGCAGCGCCTTCGGACAGAATGAGCAGTTCTTC. Amino acids: CSAFGQNEQFF.

This clone was counted a single time. V and J are TRBV4-1 and TRBJ1-6; unclear D gene. The germline V and J ends were trimmed by 1 base and 0 bases, with 16 bases remaining between them. This CDR3 is built from 19 residues. Looked up from germline, CDR1 is MGHRA and CDR2 is YSYEKL. The CDR3 is CASSQASLGPVSYNSPLHF. The DNA of the CDR3 is TGCGCCAGCAGCCAAGCCTCGTTGGGCCCGGTCTCCTATAATTCACCCCTCCACTTT.

The chain is built from TRBV27 and TRBJ1-5, with TRBD1 matching over 10 bases. With 6 bases clipped from V and 0 bases from J, the junction kept 8 bases outside the gene matches. The CDR3 contains 17 residues. Germline V gives CDR1 MNHEY, CDR2 SMNVEV (reference sequence). Here the CDR3 reads CASSSGQGIYSNQPQHF. CDR3 coding DNA: TGTGCCAGCAGCTCGGGACAGGGGATTTATAGCAATCAGCCCCAGCATTTT.

This clone was seen a single time. The chain employs TRBV4-1 and TRBJ2-5; tentatively, D is TRBD1 (6 bases). Germline-derived CDR1 and CDR2 are MGHRA and YSYEKL. V gave up 2 bases and J gave up 5 bases, with 12 bases separating them. The length of the CDR3 is 14 residues. The CDR3, as DNA: TGCGCCAGCAGCCAAAGTACAGGGCGGGAGACCCAGTACTTC. It codes for CASSQSTGRETQYF.

This clone has only one observation. CDR3 region: CASSPNRDRTYF. The CDR3 nucleotides read TGTGCCAGCAGCCCTAACCGGGACAGGACGTACTTC. The chain links TRBV7-9 to TRBJ2-7; 8 nucleotides line up with TRBD1. Germline V gives CDR1 SEHNR, CDR2 FQNEAQ (reference sequence). The CDR3 consists of 12 residues. Trimming removed 5 bases from V and 12 bases from J; junction bases left unmatched: 9.